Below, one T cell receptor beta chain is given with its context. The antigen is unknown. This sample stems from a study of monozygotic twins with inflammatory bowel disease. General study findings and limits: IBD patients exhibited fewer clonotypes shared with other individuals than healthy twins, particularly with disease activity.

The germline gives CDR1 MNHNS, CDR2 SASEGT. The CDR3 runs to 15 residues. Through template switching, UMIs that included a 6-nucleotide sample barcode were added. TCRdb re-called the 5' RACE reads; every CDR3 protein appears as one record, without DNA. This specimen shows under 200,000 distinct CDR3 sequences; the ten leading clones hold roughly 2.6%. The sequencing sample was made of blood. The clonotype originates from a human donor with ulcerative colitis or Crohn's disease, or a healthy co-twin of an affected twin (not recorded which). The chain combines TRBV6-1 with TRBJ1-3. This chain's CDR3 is CASSDLRISGNTIYF.